The following is a TCR beta chain sequence with its context. What it binds is unknown. The CDR3 length is 10 residues. The V end lost 4 bases, the J end lost 5 bases, and 6 bases lay between the germline ends. Germline V gene sequence: CDR1 SQVTM, CDR2 ANQGSEA. Primers included in the PCR were 60 Vbeta and 13 Jbeta primers. Here immunoSEQ multiplex PCR was the method, and the copy in TCRdb shows in-frame clones only, minus some. The repertoire consists of about 93,000 clones, with around three quarters occurring once and the leading ten covering around 0.53%. The data were taken from a study of cytomegalovirus exposure and HLA in healthy donors. Points from the study as a whole: Most TCR sequences were uncommon, yet certain public TCRs appeared in many donors. The presence/absence work took it that sequencing depth was about the same across donors.

The TCR was taken from a man younger than 40 in good health and CMV-seronegative. Sequenced: PBMCs. The chain is built from TRBV29-1 and TRBJ2-7; D is perhaps TRBD1 (6 bases). The CDR3 DNA reads TGCAGCGTTGGACAGGACGAGCAGTACTTC. Residues: CSVGQDEQYF.